A selection of T cell receptor beta chains follows, all from one sample in a study of blood T cell repertoires in COVID-19. Some clones are missing from TCRdb's copy, which holds only in-frame ones; the method was immunoSEQ multiplex PCR. The sample yields 180,000 or so clones, 84% seen once. Sequencing was carried out using peripheral blood. These TCRs come from a human donor with acute or convalescent COVID-19. The donor label of this sample is uncertain. Both conserved end residues are part of each CDR3. A D gene is named only where the DNA matches it firmly. Size values are once, few and many counts, or a class for expanded clones, and some rows have none.

J,size,D,V,DNA,CDR3
TRBJ1-5,many,-,TRBV11-2,TGTGCCAGCAGTACCGACAGCCTTAGCAATCAGCCCCAGCATTTT,CASSTDSLSNQPQHF
TRBJ2-3,-,-,TRBV15,TGTGCCACCAGCAGAGAGGTGGGGGGAAACACAGATACGCAGTATTTT,CATSREVGGNTDTQYF
TRBJ2-3,-,TRBD2,TRBV19,TGTGCCAGTAGTGCCAGGAGGAGCGGGGGTTCAGATACGCAGTATTTT,CASSARRSGGSDTQYF
TRBJ2-7,-,TRBD1,TRBV28,TGTGCCAGCAGTTCCCCGGGACAGTCCTACGAGCAGTACTTC,CASSSPGQSYEQYF
TRBJ1-3,few,-,TRBV4-1,TGCGCCAGCAGCCAAGATTACTCGGGAAACACCATATATTTT,CASSQDYSGNTIYF
TRBJ2-3,-,TRBD1,TRBV5-1,TGCGCCAGCAGCTTGGGGCAGGGGGCCCCCACAGATACGCAGTATTTT,CASSLGQGAPTDTQYF
TRBJ2-1,few,-,TRBV27,TGTGCCAGCAGTTTAGGGCAGGGCCGGGAGCAGTTCTTC,CASSLGQGREQFF
TRBJ2-7,-,TRBD2,TRBV5-5,TGTGCCAGCAGCTTGCAGCTCGGGGGGGGAGTCTACGAGCAGTACTTC,CASSLQLGGGVYEQYF
TRBJ1-2,-,-,TRBV12-3/TRBV12-4,TGTGCCAGCAGCCGGGAGGAATATGGCTACACCTTC,CASSREEYGYTF
TRBJ1-6,-,-,TRBV30,TGTGCCTGGAGTGGTACAGCTATTAATTCACCCCTCCACTTT,CAWSGTAINSPLHF
TRBJ2-1,-,-,TRBV28,TGTGCCAGCAGTTTAGCGGGGTCTTTGCGAGAGCAGTTCTTC,CASSLAGSLREQFF
TRBJ1-3,-,TRBD1,TRBV10-1,TGCGCCAGCAGTAAAAGGGAGACCGGGACAGGGGTAGGAAACACCATATATTTT,CASSKRETGTGVGNTIYF
TRBJ1-1,-,-,TRBV5-4,TGTGCCAGCAGCTTGGAGAGGCAGGCAGGGGTGAACACTGAAGCTTTCTTT,CASSLERQAGVNTEAFF
TRBJ2-1,-,TRBD2,TRBV19,TGTGCCAGTAGTACCTCTAGCGGGGGCAATGAGCAGTTCTTC,CASSTSSGGNEQFF
TRBJ1-5,-,-,TRBV4-2,TGTGCCAGCAGCCAAGATTCAGGTCAGCCCCAGCATTTT,CASSQDSGQPQHF
TRBJ1-6,-,TRBD1,TRBV30,TGTGCCTGGAGTACAGGGGGAAATAATTCACCCCTCCACTTT,CAWSTGGNNSPLHF
TRBJ1-1,-,TRBD1,TRBV10-1,TGCGCCAGCAGTGTTGGACAGGGGGGCACTGAAGCTTTCTTT,CASSVGQGGTEAFF
TRBJ2-2,-,TRBD2,TRBV27,TGTGCCAGCAGTTACCAACCTGGCGGGGGGTCTGACGGGGAGCTGTTTTTT,CASSYQPGGGSDGELFF
TRBJ2-5,once,TRBD1,TRBV12-5,TGTGCTAGTGGTACTGGACAGGGCCAAGAGACCCAGTACTTC,CASGTGQGQETQYF
TRBJ1-5,few,-,TRBV2,TGTGCCAGCAGTGGGGGACTTAATAGCAATCAGCCCCAGCATTTT,CASSGGLNSNQPQHF
TRBJ1-4,-,-,TRBV6-1,TGTGCCAGCAGTGAACCCGGGGGGGTGGAAAAACTGTTTTTT,CASSEPGGVEKLFF
TRBJ2-1,-,TRBD2,TRBV5-1,TGCGCCAGCAGCTTCGGGACTAGCGGATACAATGAGCAGTTCTTC,CASSFGTSGYNEQFF
TRBJ2-5,-,-,TRBV2,TGTGCCAGCATAGAGGGAGAGGAGACCCAGTACTTC,CASIEGEETQYF
TRBJ2-2,-,-,TRBV19,TGTGCCAGTAGTATGGGGGGAACGAACACCGGGGAGCTGTTTTTT,CASSMGGTNTGELFF
TRBJ2-1,few,TRBD2,TRBV2,TGTGCCAGCAGTAGTAGCGGGAGGGCCGGGACCTACAATGAGCAGTTCTTC,CASSSSGRAGTYNEQFF
TRBJ1-5,once,TRBD1,TRBV19,TGTGCCACCAAGGACAGGGGCAATCAGCCCCAGCATTTT,CATKDRGNQPQHF
TRBJ1-5,few,-,TRBV28,TGTGCCAGCAGTTTACCCTCAGTTAGCAATCAGCCCCAGCATTTT,CASSLPSVSNQPQHF
TRBJ2-3,-,TRBD2,TRBV5-1,TGCGCCAGCAGCTTCTCTAGCGGGGGTGGCACAGATACGCAGTATTTT,CASSFSSGGGTDTQYF
TRBJ2-1,-,TRBD2,TRBV5-4,TGTGCCAGCAGCTTGCGGGGTAGCGGGAGGGCCCGGGATGAGCAGTTCTTC,CASSLRGSGRARDEQFF
TRBJ2-1,once,TRBD2,TRBV19,TGTGCCAGTAGTATCCCCTTTAGCGGGAATGGGTACAATGAGCAGTTCTTC,CASSIPFSGNGYNEQFF
TRBJ1-5,-,-,TRBV12-3/TRBV12-4,TGTGCCAGCAGTTTTAGTAGCAATCAGCCCCAGCATTTT,CASSFSSNQPQHF
TRBJ2-7,once,TRBD2,TRBV10-3,TGTGCCATCAGCATAGCGGGAGGGAGCTACGAGCAGTACTTC,CAISIAGGSYEQYF
TRBJ2-2,-,TRBD2,TRBV15,TGTGCCACCAGCAGAGATCCTGCGTCTTTGGGCGGGAGGGCTGCGAACACCGGGGAGCTGTTTTTT,CATSRDPASLGGRAANTGELFF
TRBJ2-7,-,-,TRBV7-2,TGTGCCAGCAGCCCGCGCGCCTCCTACGAGCAGTACTTC,CASSPRASYEQYF
TRBJ1-5,-,TRBD1,TRBV5-5,TGTGCCAGCAGCTTAGGGGGCGGTAATCAGCCCCAGCATTTT,CASSLGGGNQPQHF
TRBJ1-6,-,-,TRBV6-4,TGTGCCAGCACCACAGAGGGCAGGGGCTATAATTCACCCCTCCACTTT,CASTTEGRGYNSPLHF
TRBJ2-1,-,TRBD2,TRBV19,TGTGCCAGTAGTAAGACTAGCGGGAGACCCAATGAGCAGTTCTTC,CASSKTSGRPNEQFF
TRBJ2-7,-,-,TRBV11-2,TGTGCCAGCACCTCACGGCAGGGGGGATCTCCTGGGATGTACTTC,CASTSRQGGSPGMYF
TRBJ2-5,-,TRBD2,TRBV7-2,TGTGCCAGCAGCACGGGACTAGCGGGAGGGGGGACCCAGTACTTC,CASSTGLAGGGTQYF
TRBJ1-1,-,-,TRBV5-1,TGCGCCAGCAGCTTGGCCAAGTTTGCCGCAGGGCAATCTGAAGCTTTCTTT,CASSLAKFAAGQSEAFF
TRBJ2-7,-,-,TRBV29-1,TGCAGCGTGCGGACAGCTCACGAGCAGTACTTC,CSVRTAHEQYF
TRBJ2-1,-,-,TRBV7-2,TGTGCCAGCAGCTTAGAGTCTGCGAACTCCTACAATGAGCAGTTCTTC,CASSLESANSYNEQFF